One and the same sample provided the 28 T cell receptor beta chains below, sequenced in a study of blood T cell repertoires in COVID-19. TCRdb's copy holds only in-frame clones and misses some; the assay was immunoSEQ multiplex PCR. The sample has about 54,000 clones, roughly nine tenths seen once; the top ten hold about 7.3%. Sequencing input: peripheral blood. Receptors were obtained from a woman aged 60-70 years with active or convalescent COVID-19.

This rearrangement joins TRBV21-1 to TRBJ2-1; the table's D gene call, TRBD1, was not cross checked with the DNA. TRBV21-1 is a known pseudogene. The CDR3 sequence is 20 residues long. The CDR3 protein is CASSKDRDRGDRGPYNEQFF. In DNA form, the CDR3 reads TGTGCCAGCAGCAAAGATCGGGACAGGGGGGACAGAGGGCCCTACAATGAGCAGTTCTTC.

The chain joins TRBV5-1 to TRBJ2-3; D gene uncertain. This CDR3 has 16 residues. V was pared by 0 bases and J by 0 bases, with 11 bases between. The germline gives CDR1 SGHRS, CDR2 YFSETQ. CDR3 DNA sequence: TGCGCCAGCAGCTTGGCCCCCCAGGCTAGCACAGATACGCAGTATTTT. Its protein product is CASSLAPQASTDTQYF.

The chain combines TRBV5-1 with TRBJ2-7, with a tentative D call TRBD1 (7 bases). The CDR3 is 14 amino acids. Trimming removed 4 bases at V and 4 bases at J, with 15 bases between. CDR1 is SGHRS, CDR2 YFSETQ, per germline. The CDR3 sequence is CASSGDSGRYEQYF. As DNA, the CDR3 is TGCGCCAGCAGCGGGGACAGCGGGCGGTACGAGCAGTACTTC. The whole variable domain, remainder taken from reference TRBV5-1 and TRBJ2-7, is KAGVTQTPRYLIKTRGQQVTLSCSPISGHRSVSWYQQTPGQGLQFLFEYFSETQRNKGNFPGRFSGRQFSNSRSEMNVSTLELGDSALYLCASSGDSGRYEQYFGPGTRLTVT.

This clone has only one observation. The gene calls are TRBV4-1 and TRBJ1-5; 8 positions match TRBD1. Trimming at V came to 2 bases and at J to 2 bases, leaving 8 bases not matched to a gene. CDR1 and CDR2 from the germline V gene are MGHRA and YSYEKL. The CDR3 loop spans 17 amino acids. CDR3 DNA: TGCGCCAGCAGCCAACTTATCCCGGGACAGGGCAATCAGCCCCAGCATTTT. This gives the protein CASSQLIPGQGNQPQHF.

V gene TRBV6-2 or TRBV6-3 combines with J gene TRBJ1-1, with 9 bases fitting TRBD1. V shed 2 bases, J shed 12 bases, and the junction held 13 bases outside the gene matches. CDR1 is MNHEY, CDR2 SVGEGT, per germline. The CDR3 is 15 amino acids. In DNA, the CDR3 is TGTGCCAGCAGTTACCAGGCGGGGACAGGGTCGGTAACTTTCTTT. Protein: CASSYQAGTGSVTFF.

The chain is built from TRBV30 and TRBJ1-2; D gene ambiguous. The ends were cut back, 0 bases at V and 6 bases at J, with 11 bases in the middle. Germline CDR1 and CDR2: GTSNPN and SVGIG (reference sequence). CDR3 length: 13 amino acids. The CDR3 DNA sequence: TGTGCCTGGAGTGTTGGAGGGAGTAATGGCTACACCTTC. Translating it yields CAWSVGGSNGYTF.

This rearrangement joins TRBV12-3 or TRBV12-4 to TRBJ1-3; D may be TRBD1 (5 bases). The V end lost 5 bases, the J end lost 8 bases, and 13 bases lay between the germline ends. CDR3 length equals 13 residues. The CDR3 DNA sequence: TGTGCCAGCAGTCCGGGCCAAGGGGACACCATATATTTT. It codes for CASSPGQGDTIYF.

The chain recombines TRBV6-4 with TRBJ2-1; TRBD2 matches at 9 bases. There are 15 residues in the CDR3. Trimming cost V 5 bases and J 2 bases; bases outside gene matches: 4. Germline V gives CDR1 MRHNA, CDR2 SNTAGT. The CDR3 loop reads CASSPLAGAYNEQFF. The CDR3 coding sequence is TGTGCCAGCAGTCCTTTAGCGGGGGCCTACAATGAGCAGTTCTTC.

The CDR3 sequence: CASSLLWTLAKNIQYF. CDR3 nucleotides: TGTGCCAGCAGCTTATTATGGACACTAGCCAAAAACATTCAGTACTTC. This chain connects TRBV11-2 to TRBJ2-4, with D possibly TRBD1 on 5 matching bases. V was cut by 2 bases and J by 0 bases, with 11 bases left in between. The germline V gene encodes CDR1 SGHAT and CDR2 FQNNGV. The CDR3 loop spans 16 amino acids.

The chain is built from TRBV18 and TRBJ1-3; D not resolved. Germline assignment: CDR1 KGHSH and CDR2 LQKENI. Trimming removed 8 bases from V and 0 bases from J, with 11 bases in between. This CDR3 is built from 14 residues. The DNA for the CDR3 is TGTGCCAGCCCTTCCCCGGTCTCTGGAAACACCATATATTTT. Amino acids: CASPSPVSGNTIYF.

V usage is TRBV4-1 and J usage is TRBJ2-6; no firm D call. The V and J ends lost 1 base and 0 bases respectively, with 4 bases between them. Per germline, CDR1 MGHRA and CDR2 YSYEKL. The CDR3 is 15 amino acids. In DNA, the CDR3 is TGCGCCAGCAGCCAAGCGTACTCTGGGGCCAACGTCCTGACTTTC. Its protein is CASSQAYSGANVLTF.

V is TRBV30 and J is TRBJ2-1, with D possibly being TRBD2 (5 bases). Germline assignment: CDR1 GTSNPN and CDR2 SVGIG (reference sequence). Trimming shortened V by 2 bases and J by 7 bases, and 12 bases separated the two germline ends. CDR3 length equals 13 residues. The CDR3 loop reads CAWSLKGVNEQFF. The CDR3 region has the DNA TGTGCCTGGAGTTTGAAGGGAGTGAATGAGCAGTTCTTC.

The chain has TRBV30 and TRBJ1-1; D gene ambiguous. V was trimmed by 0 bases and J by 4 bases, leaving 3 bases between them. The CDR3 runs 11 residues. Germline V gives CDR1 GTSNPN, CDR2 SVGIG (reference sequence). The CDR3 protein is CAWSVLTEAFF. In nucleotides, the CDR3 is TGTGCCTGGAGTGTACTCACTGAAGCTTTCTTT. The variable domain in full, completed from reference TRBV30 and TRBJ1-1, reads SQTIHQWPATLVQPVGSPLSLECTVEGTSNPNLYWYRQAAGRGLQLLFYSVGIGQISSEVPQNLSASRPQDRQFILSSKKLLLSDSGFYLCAWSVLTEAFFGQGTRLTVV.

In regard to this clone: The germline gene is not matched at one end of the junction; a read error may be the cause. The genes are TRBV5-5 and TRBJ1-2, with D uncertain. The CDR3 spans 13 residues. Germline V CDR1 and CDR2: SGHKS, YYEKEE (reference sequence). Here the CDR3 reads CASSLAGRYGYTF. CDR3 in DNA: TGTGCCAGCAGTTTGGCAGGTCGCTATGGCTACACCTTC.

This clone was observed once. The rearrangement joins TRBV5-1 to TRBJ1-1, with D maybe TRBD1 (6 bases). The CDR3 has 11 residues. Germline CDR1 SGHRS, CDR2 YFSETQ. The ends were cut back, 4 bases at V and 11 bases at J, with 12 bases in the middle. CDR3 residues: CASSETGVAFF. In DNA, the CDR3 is TGCGCCAGCAGCGAGACAGGTGTGGCTTTCTTT.

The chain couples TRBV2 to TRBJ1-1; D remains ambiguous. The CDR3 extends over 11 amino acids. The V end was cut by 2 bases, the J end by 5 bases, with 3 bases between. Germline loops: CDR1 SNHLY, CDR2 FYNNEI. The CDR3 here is CASSELTEAFF. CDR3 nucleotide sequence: TGTGCCAGCAGTGAACTGACTGAAGCTTTCTTT. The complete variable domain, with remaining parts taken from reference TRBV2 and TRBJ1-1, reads EPEVTQTPSHQVTQMGQEVILRCVPISNHLYFYWYRQILGQKVEFLVSFYNNEISEKSEIFDDQFSVERPDGSNFTLKIRSTKLEDSAMYFCASSELTEAFFGQGTRLTVV.

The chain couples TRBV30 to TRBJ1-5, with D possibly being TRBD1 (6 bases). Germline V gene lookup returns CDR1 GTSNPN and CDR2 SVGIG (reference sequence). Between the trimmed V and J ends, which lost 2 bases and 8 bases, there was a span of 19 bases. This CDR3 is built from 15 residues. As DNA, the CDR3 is TGTGCCTGGAGTCTCAGATCAATTAGACAGGAGCCCCAGCATTTT. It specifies CAWSLRSIRQEPQHF. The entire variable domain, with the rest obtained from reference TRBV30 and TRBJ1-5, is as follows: SQTIHQWPATLVQPVGSPLSLECTVEGTSNPNLYWYRQAAGRGLQLLFYSVGIGQISSEVPQNLSASRPQDRQFILSSKKLLLSDSGFYLCAWSLRSIRQEPQHFGDGTRLSIL.

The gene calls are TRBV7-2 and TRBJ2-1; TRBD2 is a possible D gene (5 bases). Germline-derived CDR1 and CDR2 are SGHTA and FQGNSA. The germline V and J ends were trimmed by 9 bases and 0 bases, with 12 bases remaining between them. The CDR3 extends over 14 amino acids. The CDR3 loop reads CASFREGSYNEQFF. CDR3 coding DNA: TGTGCCAGTTTCCGAGAGGGCTCCTACAATGAGCAGTTCTTC. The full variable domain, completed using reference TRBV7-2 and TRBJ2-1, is GAGVSQSPSNKVTEKGKDVELRCDPISGHTALYWYRQSLGQGLEFLIYFQGNSAPDKSGLPSDRFSAERTGGSVSTLTIQRTQQEDSAVYLCASFREGSYNEQFFGPGTRLTVL.

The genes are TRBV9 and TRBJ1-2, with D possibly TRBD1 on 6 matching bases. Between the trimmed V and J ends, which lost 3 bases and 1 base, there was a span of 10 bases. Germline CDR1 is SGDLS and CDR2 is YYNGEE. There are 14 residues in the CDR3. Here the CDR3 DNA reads TGTGCCAGCAGCGCACAGGGATTTAACTATGGCTACACCTTC. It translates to CASSAQGFNYGYTF.

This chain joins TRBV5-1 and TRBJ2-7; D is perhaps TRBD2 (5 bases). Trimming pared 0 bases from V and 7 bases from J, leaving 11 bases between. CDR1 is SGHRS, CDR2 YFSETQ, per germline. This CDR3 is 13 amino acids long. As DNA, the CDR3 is TGCGCCAGCAGCTTGGGGCTAGCCGGGGAGCAGTACTTC. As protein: CASSLGLAGEQYF. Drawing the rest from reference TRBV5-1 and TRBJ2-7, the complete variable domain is KAGVTQTPRYLIKTRGQQVTLSCSPISGHRSVSWYQQTPGQGLQFLFEYFSETQRNKGNFPGRFSGRQFSNSRSEMNVSTLELGDSALYLCASSLGLAGEQYFGPGTRLTVT.

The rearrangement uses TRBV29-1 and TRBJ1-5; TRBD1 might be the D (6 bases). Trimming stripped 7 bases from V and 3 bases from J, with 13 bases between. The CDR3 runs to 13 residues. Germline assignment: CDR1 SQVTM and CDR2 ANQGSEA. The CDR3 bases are TGCAGCGCGGAACAGGGACCCAATCAGCCCCAGCATTTT. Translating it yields CSAEQGPNQPQHF.

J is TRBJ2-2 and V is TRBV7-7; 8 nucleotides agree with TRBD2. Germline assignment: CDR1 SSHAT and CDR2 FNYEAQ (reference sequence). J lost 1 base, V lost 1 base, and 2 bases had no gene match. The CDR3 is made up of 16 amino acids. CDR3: CASSLEAGVNTGELFF. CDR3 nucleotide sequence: TGTGCCAGCAGCTTAGAAGCGGGAGTGAACACCGGGGAGCTGTTTTTT. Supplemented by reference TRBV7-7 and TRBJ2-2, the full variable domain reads GAGVSQSPRYKVTKRGQDVTLRCDPISSHATLYWYQQALGQGPEFLTYFNYEAQPDKSGLPSDRFSAERPEGSISTLTIQRTEQRDSAMYRCASSLEAGVNTGELFFGEGSRLTVL.

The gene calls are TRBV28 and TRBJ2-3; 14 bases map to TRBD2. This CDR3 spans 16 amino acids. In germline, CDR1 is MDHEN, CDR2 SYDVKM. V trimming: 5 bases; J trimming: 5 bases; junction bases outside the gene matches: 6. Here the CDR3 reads CASSPGLAGGIDTQYF. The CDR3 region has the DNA TGTGCCAGCAGTCCAGGACTAGCGGGAGGAATAGATACGCAGTATTTT.

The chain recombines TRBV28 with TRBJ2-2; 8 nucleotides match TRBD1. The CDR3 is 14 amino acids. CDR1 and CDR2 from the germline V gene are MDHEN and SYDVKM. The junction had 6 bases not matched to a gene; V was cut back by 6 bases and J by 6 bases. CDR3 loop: CASSTTGEAGELFF. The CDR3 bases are TGTGCCAGCAGCACGACAGGGGAGGCCGGGGAGCTGTTTTTT.

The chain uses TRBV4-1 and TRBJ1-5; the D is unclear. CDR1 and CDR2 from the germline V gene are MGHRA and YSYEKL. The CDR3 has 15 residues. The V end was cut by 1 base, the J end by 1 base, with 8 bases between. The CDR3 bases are TGCGCCAGCAGCCAAGTGGGCGTGAGCAATCAGCCCCAGCATTTT. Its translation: CASSQVGVSNQPQHF.

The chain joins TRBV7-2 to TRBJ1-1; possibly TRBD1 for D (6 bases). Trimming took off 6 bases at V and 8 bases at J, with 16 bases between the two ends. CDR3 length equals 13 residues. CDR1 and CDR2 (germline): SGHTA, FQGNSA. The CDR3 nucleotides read TGTGCCAGCAGTAGAGACAGGCTCTCCGAAGCTTTCTTT. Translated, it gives CASSRDRLSEAFF.

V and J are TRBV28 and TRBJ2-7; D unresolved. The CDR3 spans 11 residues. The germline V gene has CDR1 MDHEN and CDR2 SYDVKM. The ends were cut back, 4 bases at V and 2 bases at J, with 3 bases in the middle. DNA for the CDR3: TGTGCCAGCAGTTCCGCCTACGAGCAGTACTTC. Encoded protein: CASSSAYEQYF.

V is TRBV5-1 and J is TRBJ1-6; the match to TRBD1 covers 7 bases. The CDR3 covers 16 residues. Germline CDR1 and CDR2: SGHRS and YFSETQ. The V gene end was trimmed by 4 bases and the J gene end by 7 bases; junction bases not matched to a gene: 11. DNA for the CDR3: TGCGCCAGCAGCCCACTGACAGGGCCTCAGAATTCACCCCTCCACTTT. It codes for CASSPLTGPQNSPLHF.